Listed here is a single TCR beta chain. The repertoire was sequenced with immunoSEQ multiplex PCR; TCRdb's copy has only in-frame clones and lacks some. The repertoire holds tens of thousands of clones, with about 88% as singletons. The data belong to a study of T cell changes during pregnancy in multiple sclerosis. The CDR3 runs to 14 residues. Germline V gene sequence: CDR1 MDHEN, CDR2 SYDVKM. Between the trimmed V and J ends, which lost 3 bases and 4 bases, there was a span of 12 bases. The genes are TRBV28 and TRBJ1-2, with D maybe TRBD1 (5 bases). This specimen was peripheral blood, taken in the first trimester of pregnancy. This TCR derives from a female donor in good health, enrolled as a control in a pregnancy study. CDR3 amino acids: CASSFRENIYGYTF. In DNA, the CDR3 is TGTGCCAGCAGTTTCAGGGAAAATATCTATGGCTACACCTTC.